This is a list of T cell receptor beta chains from one sample in a study of blood T cell repertoires in COVID-19. The protocol was immunoSEQ multiplex PCR, while the TCRdb copy is restricted to in-frame clones and leaves out a portion. The table lists about 190,000 clones, 70% to 85% of them singletons. Sample: peripheral blood. These TCRs come from a man over 45 who had recovered from COVID-19. Each CDR3 is given with its conserved first and last residue. A D gene is named only where the DNA matches it firmly. A clone size is listed for some rows: how often the clone was seen (once, few, many), or a class if it is expanded.

d_call: NA
clone_size: once
j_call: TRBJ1-1
v_call: TRBV27
cdr3_nt: TGTGCCAGCAAAGAGGGGAGGGGGGGCGCTGTTGCTTTCTTT
cdr3_aa: CASKEGRGGAVAFF

d_call: NA
clone_size: few
j_call: TRBJ2-1
v_call: TRBV19
cdr3_nt: TGTGCCAGTAGTAGCCTCTGGCTAGCCGACAATGAGCAGTTCTTC
cdr3_aa: CASSSLWLADNEQFF

d_call: NA
clone_size: NA
j_call: TRBJ2-7
v_call: TRBV21-1
cdr3_nt: TGTGCCAGCGGGGGACAGTATTACGAGCAGTACTTC
cdr3_aa: CASGGQYYEQYF

d_call: NA
clone_size: once
j_call: TRBJ2-7
v_call: TRBV7-2
cdr3_nt: TGTGCCAGCAGCTTAGGTCAGGGGTTGTACGAGCAGTACTTC
cdr3_aa: CASSLGQGLYEQYF

d_call: TRBD2
clone_size: NA
j_call: TRBJ2-1
v_call: TRBV4-3
cdr3_nt: TGCGCCAGCAGCCTAAGTGTCGGACTAGCGGGAGGTAATGAGCAGTTCTTC
cdr3_aa: CASSLSVGLAGGNEQFF

d_call: TRBD1
clone_size: NA
j_call: TRBJ1-5
v_call: TRBV19
cdr3_nt: TGTGCCAGTAGTATCCCCGGGGACAGGGGGAATCAGCCCCAGCATTTT
cdr3_aa: CASSIPGDRGNQPQHF

d_call: TRBD1
clone_size: NA
j_call: TRBJ2-3
v_call: TRBV2
cdr3_nt: TGTGCCAGCAGTGAAGCGACAGGGGCGCACACAGATACGCAGTATTTT
cdr3_aa: CASSEATGAHTDTQYF

d_call: NA
clone_size: NA
j_call: TRBJ2-5
v_call: TRBV11-2
cdr3_nt: TGTGCCAGCGTTTGGATGGAGTACCAAGAGACCCAGTACTTC
cdr3_aa: CASVWMEYQETQYF

d_call: TRBD1
clone_size: NA
j_call: TRBJ2-3
v_call: TRBV19
cdr3_nt: TGTGCCGGGCGGGACAGGGGGACAGATACGCAGTATTTT
cdr3_aa: CAGRDRGTDTQYF

d_call: NA
clone_size: few
j_call: TRBJ1-5
v_call: TRBV7-9
cdr3_nt: TGTGCCAGCAGCTTAGGTGCGGGTAACGCTTATCAGCCCCAGCATTTT
cdr3_aa: CASSLGAGNAYQPQHF

d_call: NA
clone_size: NA
j_call: TRBJ1-1
v_call: TRBV30
cdr3_nt: TGTGCCTGGAGTTACGGTAGGGGCCTTAGGACTGAAGCTTTCTTT
cdr3_aa: CAWSYGRGLRTEAFF

d_call: TRBD1
clone_size: NA
j_call: TRBJ2-2
v_call: TRBV28
cdr3_nt: TGTGCCAGCAGCCACGGACAGGGGGGCACCGGGGAGCTGTTTTTT
cdr3_aa: CASSHGQGGTGELFF

d_call: TRBD1
clone_size: NA
j_call: TRBJ1-6
v_call: TRBV18
cdr3_nt: TGTGCCAGCTCAATTCCGGGACAGGGGACGCATTCACCCCTCCACTTT
cdr3_aa: CASSIPGQGTHSPLHF

d_call: TRBD1
clone_size: NA
j_call: TRBJ2-6
v_call: TRBV3-1/TRBV3-2
cdr3_nt: TGTGCCAGCAGCCAAGGAGGGGGCCTGAACTACGGGGCCAACGTCCTGACTTTC
cdr3_aa: CASSQGGGLNYGANVLTF

d_call: NA
clone_size: once
j_call: TRBJ2-7
v_call: TRBV29-1
cdr3_nt: TGCAGCGTTGGCGGACTCGAGAGCTCCTACGAGCAGTACTTC
cdr3_aa: CSVGGLESSYEQYF

d_call: TRBD1
clone_size: NA
j_call: TRBJ2-2
v_call: TRBV4-1
cdr3_nt: TGCGCCAGCAGCCCGGGACAGTTTCGATCCGGGGAGCTGTTTTTT
cdr3_aa: CASSPGQFRSGELFF

d_call: NA
clone_size: NA
j_call: TRBJ1-1
v_call: TRBV5-6
cdr3_nt: TGTGCCAGCAGCAACGTTCGGGCGCAGGGAATACTGAAAGCTTTCTTT
cdr3_aa: CASSNVRAQGILKAFF

d_call: NA
clone_size: NA
j_call: TRBJ2-1
v_call: TRBV5-8
cdr3_nt: TGTGCCAGCAGCCCGGCGCGACTAGCCTACAATGAGCAGTTCTTC
cdr3_aa: CASSPARLAYNEQFF

d_call: NA
clone_size: NA
j_call: TRBJ1-4
v_call: TRBV20-1
cdr3_nt: TGCAGTGCGACCGAGGATCGGAAACTGTTTTTT
cdr3_aa: CSATEDRKLFF

d_call: NA
clone_size: NA
j_call: TRBJ1-2
v_call: TRBV6-5
cdr3_nt: TGTGCCAGCAGTTACGTAACAGGCAGGGCTAACTATGGCTACACCTTC
cdr3_aa: CASSYVTGRANYGYTF

d_call: NA
clone_size: NA
j_call: TRBJ1-2
v_call: TRBV2
cdr3_nt: TGTGCCAGCAGTGACAATGGCTACACCTTC
cdr3_aa: CASSDNGYTF

d_call: TRBD2
clone_size: NA
j_call: TRBJ2-2
v_call: TRBV4-3
cdr3_nt: TGCGCCAGCAGCCAACAAAGCGGGAGGTGGGGCGGGGAGCTGTTTTTT
cdr3_aa: CASSQQSGRWGGELFF

d_call: NA
clone_size: NA
j_call: TRBJ2-6
v_call: TRBV7-9
cdr3_nt: TGTGCCAGCAGCTCCGGACAGTCCTCTGGGGCCAACGTCCTGACTTTC
cdr3_aa: CASSSGQSSGANVLTF

d_call: TRBD2
clone_size: NA
j_call: TRBJ2-1
v_call: TRBV30
cdr3_nt: TGTGCCTGGAGTGGGGGGACTAGCTTCGATCGGTTCTTC
cdr3_aa: CAWSGGTSFDRFF

d_call: TRBD1
clone_size: few
j_call: TRBJ1-1
v_call: TRBV29-1
cdr3_nt: TGCAGCGCATCACGGAACAGGGGGAATGCTGAAGCTTTCTTT
cdr3_aa: CSASRNRGNAEAFF

d_call: NA
clone_size: NA
j_call: TRBJ2-1
v_call: TRBV7-6
cdr3_nt: TGTGCCAGCAGCCCGAGCTCCTACAATGAGCAGTTCTTC
cdr3_aa: CASSPSSYNEQFF

d_call: NA
clone_size: few
j_call: TRBJ1-5
v_call: TRBV28
cdr3_nt: TGTGCCAGCAGTCCACAGGGATATAGCAATCAGCCCCAGCATTTT
cdr3_aa: CASSPQGYSNQPQHF

d_call: NA
clone_size: many
j_call: TRBJ2-2
v_call: TRBV19
cdr3_nt: TGTGCCAGTAGTATTATCGACAACCTAAACACCGGGGAGCTGTTTTTT
cdr3_aa: CASSIIDNLNTGELFF

d_call: NA
clone_size: NA
j_call: TRBJ2-1
v_call: TRBV5-3
cdr3_nt: TGTGCCAGAAGCCGCGCGACACCGAGCTCCTACAATGAGCAGTTCTTC
cdr3_aa: CARSRATPSSYNEQFF

d_call: TRBD1
clone_size: NA
j_call: TRBJ2-3
v_call: TRBV3-1/TRBV3-2
cdr3_nt: TGTGCCAGCAGCCAAGATCACCGACAGGGGGGACACACAGATACGCAGTATTTT
cdr3_aa: CASSQDHRQGGHTDTQYF

d_call: NA
clone_size: NA
j_call: TRBJ1-5
v_call: TRBV10-3
cdr3_nt: TGTGCCATCAGTGATTTTGGGGAGGTCGGCAATCAGCCCCAGCATTTT
cdr3_aa: CAISDFGEVGNQPQHF

d_call: NA
clone_size: NA
j_call: TRBJ2-3
v_call: TRBV20-1
cdr3_nt: TGCAGTGCCTTTCACGCGTATGGGCAGTATTTT
cdr3_aa: CSAFHAYGQYF

d_call: NA
clone_size: NA
j_call: TRBJ1-5
v_call: TRBV24-1
cdr3_nt: TGTGCCACCAGACCTCTAGTCCCCAGGGAAGATAGCAATCAGCCCCAGCATTTT
cdr3_aa: CATRPLVPREDSNQPQHF

d_call: NA
clone_size: NA
j_call: TRBJ2-3
v_call: TRBV4-1
cdr3_nt: TGCGCCAGCAGCCAAGGACTGGGGCAAGGCGCAGATACGCAGTATTTT
cdr3_aa: CASSQGLGQGADTQYF

d_call: NA
clone_size: NA
j_call: TRBJ1-4
v_call: TRBV5-4
cdr3_nt: TGTGCCAGCAGCTTGGCAGGGTCCCAAGCAACTAATGAAAAACTGTTTTTT
cdr3_aa: CASSLAGSQATNEKLFF

d_call: NA
clone_size: NA
j_call: TRBJ2-7
v_call: TRBV20-1
cdr3_nt: TGCAGTGCTATGGAGGACCAGCAGTACTTC
cdr3_aa: CSAMEDQQYF

d_call: TRBD1
clone_size: NA
j_call: TRBJ2-7
v_call: TRBV5-1
cdr3_nt: TGCGCCAGCAGCTTGGGGGACAGGACAGAGCAGTACTTC
cdr3_aa: CASSLGDRTEQYF

d_call: NA
clone_size: NA
j_call: TRBJ1-1
v_call: TRBV29-1
cdr3_nt: TGCAGCGTTGTCCGGAACACTGAAGCTTTCTTT
cdr3_aa: CSVVRNTEAFF

d_call: NA
clone_size: NA
j_call: TRBJ1-2
v_call: TRBV30
cdr3_nt: TGTGCCTTTCAGGGAAGTGAATACTATGGCTACACCTTC
cdr3_aa: CAFQGSEYYGYTF

d_call: NA
clone_size: NA
j_call: TRBJ1-1
v_call: TRBV29-1
cdr3_nt: TGCAGCGTTGAATCAGGGTCTTCCACTGAAGCTTTCTTT
cdr3_aa: CSVESGSSTEAFF

d_call: TRBD1
clone_size: NA
j_call: TRBJ2-7
v_call: TRBV2
cdr3_nt: TGTGCCTCCACGGACAGGGCAACCTACGAGCAGTACTTC
cdr3_aa: CASTDRATYEQYF

d_call: TRBD2
clone_size: few
j_call: TRBJ2-1
v_call: TRBV7-9
cdr3_nt: TGTGCCAGCAGCCCCGGGACTAGCGAACCGGCCTACAATGAGCAGTTCTTC
cdr3_aa: CASSPGTSEPAYNEQFF